This TCR beta chain comes out of a study of Ad26.COV2.S vaccination and SARS-CoV-2 variants. Treatment in this sample: roughly 18 received Ad26.COV2.S at low or high dose, single or two shots; about 5 received placebo; per-sample allocation not given. The samples date from day 63 after the first vaccine or placebo injection. This clone was counted a single time. Trimming removed 1 base at V and 5 bases at J, with 6 bases between. This CDR3 region has 13 residues. Germline CDR1 reads KGHSH; CDR2 reads LQKENI. Measured with immunoSEQ multiplex PCR; TCRdb has only the in-frame clones, and not every one. The data show roughly 400,000 clones, around 91% seen once.

The material sequenced was peripheral blood, taken in a trial of Ad26.COV2.S vaccine versus placebo. The chain uses TRBV18 and TRBJ1-5; D gene uncertain. The TCR comes from a person aged 18-60 years who received the Ad26.COV2.S COVID-19 vaccine or a placebo. CDR3 sequence (DNA): TGTGCCAGCTCACCACGTGCGGATCAGCCCCAGCATTTT. This sequence encodes CASSPRADQPQHF.